This TCR beta chain emerged from a study of human T cells and chemical hapten exposure. The study, taken as a whole, reports: In comparison with controls, expanded TCRs gave rise to a significantly larger number of large CDR3 similarity clusters.

MiXCR, run by TCRdb on the RACE reads, gives a single entry per CDR3 protein. The sample lists 65,000 to 90,000 distinct CDR3 sequences; 11% to 15% were seen once. A word on this clonotype: As yet, its antigen is unknown.

Trimming took off 7 bases at V and 4 bases at J, with 13 bases between the two ends. This CDR3 comprises 13 residues. Germline CDR1 is LNHDA and CDR2 is SQIVND (reference sequence). Time point described: pre-sensitization, week 0. Treatment of the sample: therapeutic diphenylcyclopropenone sensitization with weekly scalp DPC. This TCR was recovered from a woman aged 50 to 60 with alopecia areata. Some clones in this sample may be carry-over from other donors' samples. The V gene is TRBV19, the J gene TRBJ1-2; D uncertain. Specimen: whole blood, collected in connection with sensitization to the hapten diphenylcyclopropenone (DPC). The CDR3 sequence is CASTAEPGYGYTF. CDR3 DNA sequence: TGTGCCAGTACCGCGGAGCCAGGCTATGGCTACACCTTC.